This T cell receptor beta chain was recorded in a study of PD-L1 blockade in urothelial cancer (dated by TCRdb to the late 2010s). Regarding the research as a whole: Every patient began therapy in 2014 and was given atezolizumab 1,200 mg intravenously every 3 weeks. Twenty-five of 29 patients were identified as males with urothelial cancer of bladder origin, and a prior smoking history was reported by 18 of 29 patients. An ECOG performance status of 0 or 1 was recorded for the patients, and 0 to 3 prior chemotherapy regimens had been received by the patients. Blood samples were analyzed at two time points: 3 weeks after treatment start (second dose) and 6 weeks after treatment start. Blood samples gave median yields of around 140,000 T cells and 65,000 to 85,000 unique TCRs, along with a median clonality of about 0.084. An exploratory multi-omic analysis was conducted of the somatic, immune and clinical correlates of response to PD-L1 blockade with atezolizumab in urothelial cancer. Pretreatment tumor samples, along with matched peripheral blood serially collected before and after atezolizumab treatment, were subjected to TCR sequencing. Durable clinical benefit meant progression-free survival longer than 6 months, and TCR features were also tested against progression-free and overall survival. In the same patients, whole exome sequencing and RNA sequencing of pretreatment tumors were performed in addition to TCR sequencing. Durable clinical benefit was achieved by nine patients and was not achieved by 20 patients. Twenty-nine patients had pretreatment blood TCR-seq, roughly 25 had at least one posttreatment blood collection, and roughly 25 had tumor TCR-seq.

Synthetic TCR analog templates were spiked into each PCR to estimate absolute template abundance from read counts. TCRbeta CDR3 regions were amplified from genomic DNA with bias-controlled V and J gene primers using the immunoSEQ assay. Rearranged TCRbeta segments were sequenced at approximately 20X coverage. For the original study's pipeline: Sequencing errors were corrected by clustering, and CDR3s were annotated against IMGT so that V, D and J genes could be assigned. Downstream analyses used only productive TCRbeta rearrangements and left out out-of-frame or stop-codon sequences. Clonality was calculated as one minus the Shannon entropy normalized by the log of the number of unique productive sequences. Fisher's exact test with Benjamini-Hochberg correction, at a threshold of adjusted p below 0.01, was used to find clones that differed between time points or between blood and tumor. The source is immuneACCESS, and TCRdb retained only in-frame sequences with V and J called. Part of the clones is not carried over; for the studies checked, unresolved V genes explain less than half of this, and the remainder is unexplained. The DNA was the basis for D and trimming; V, J and clone size are from that table. Across this sample there are around 80,000 clones, with about 91% seen only once. The leading ten clones occupy about 0.94% of the sample.

V was cut back by 1 base and J by 6 bases, leaving a gap of 10 bases between them. The CDR3 covers 14 residues, taking in both the cysteine and the phenylalanine. Of all the DNA, just the CDR3 is kept, 42 bases in frame from base 1. CDR1 and CDR2, per the germline V gene, are MGHDK and SYGVNS. The time point label, as the study defines it: peripheral blood 6 weeks after treatment start. The cohort included roughly 30 patients with locally advanced or metastatic urothelial carcinoma who were treated at Memorial Sloan Kettering on a trial protocol. Peripheral blood mononuclear cells were collected pretreatment and during treatment, with between 1 and 8 total time points obtained per patient. The Qiagen DNeasy Blood extraction kit was used to purify genomic DNA from total PBMCs and tumor samples. PBMCs were collected pretreatment and during treatment and were isolated and stored as previously described.

What the authors observed across the whole study: At 3 weeks after the start of treatment, tumor-associated TCR clones in peripheral blood had expanded more in patients with durable benefit (n of about 22, p = 0.022). A pretreatment peripheral blood TCR clonality below the median was linked to improved progression-free and overall survival. Small sample size (n of about 30) and many exploratory analyses mean the results are intended to be hypothesis-generating.

On this clone: Its binding antigen is unknown. Base qualities are not provided; no much larger clone lies one nucleotide away.

The TCR originated in an elderly woman with urothelial cancer. The specimen was PBMCs, collected around atezolizumab (anti-PD-L1) treatment. In this chain, TRBV25-1 is recombined with TRBJ1-5; a weak D assignment points to TRBD1 (6 bases agree). DNA sequence: TGTGCCAGCAGTGAATCAGGGGTTGCTCAGCCCCAGCATTTT. The encoded protein is CASSESGVAQPQHF.